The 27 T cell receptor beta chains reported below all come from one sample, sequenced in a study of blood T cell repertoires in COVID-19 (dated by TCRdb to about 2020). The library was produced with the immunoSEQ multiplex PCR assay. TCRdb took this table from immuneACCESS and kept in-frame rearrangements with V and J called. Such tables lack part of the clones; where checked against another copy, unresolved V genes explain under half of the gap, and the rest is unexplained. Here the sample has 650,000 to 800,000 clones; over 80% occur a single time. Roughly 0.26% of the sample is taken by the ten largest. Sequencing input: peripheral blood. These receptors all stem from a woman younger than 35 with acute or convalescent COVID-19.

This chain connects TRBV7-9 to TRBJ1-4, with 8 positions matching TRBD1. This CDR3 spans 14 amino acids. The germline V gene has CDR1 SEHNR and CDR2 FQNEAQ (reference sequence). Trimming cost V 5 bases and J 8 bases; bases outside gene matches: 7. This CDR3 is CASSPDRVGEKLFF. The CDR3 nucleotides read TGTGCCAGCAGCCCGGACAGGGTCGGGGAAAAACTGTTTTTT.

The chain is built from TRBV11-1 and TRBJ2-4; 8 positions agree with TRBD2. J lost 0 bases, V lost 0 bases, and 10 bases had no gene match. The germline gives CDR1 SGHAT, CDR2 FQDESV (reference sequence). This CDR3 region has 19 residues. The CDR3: CASSLARGSGAIAKNIQYF. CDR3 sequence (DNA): TGTGCCAGCAGCTTAGCGCGTGGTAGCGGGGCCATAGCCAAAAACATTCAGTACTTC.

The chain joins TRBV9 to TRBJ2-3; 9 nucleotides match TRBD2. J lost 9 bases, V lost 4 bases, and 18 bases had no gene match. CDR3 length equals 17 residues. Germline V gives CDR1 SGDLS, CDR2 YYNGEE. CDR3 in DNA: TGTGCCAGCAGCCACATGGGTAGCGGGGGCCCCGGGGGAACGCAGTATTTT. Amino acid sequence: CASSHMGSGGPGGTQYF.

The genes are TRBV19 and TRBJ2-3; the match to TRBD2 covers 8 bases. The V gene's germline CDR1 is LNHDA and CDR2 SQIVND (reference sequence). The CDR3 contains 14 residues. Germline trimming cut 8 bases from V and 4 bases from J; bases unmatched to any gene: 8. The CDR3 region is CASGKTSASDTQYF. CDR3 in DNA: TGTGCCAGTGGTAAGACTAGCGCGTCAGATACGCAGTATTTT.

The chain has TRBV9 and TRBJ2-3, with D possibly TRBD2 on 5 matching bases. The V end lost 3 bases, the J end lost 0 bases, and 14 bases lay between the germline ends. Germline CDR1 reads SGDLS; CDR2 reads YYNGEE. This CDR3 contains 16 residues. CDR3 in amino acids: CASSAPQRSSTDTQYF. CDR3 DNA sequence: TGTGCCAGCAGCGCCCCCCAGCGGAGCAGCACAGATACGCAGTATTTT. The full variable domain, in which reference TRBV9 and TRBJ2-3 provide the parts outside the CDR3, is DSGVTQTPKHLITATGQRVTLRCSPRSGDLSVYWYQQSLDQGLQFLIQYYNGEERAKGNILERFSAQQFPDLHSELNLSSLELGDSALYFCASSAPQRSSTDTQYFGPGTRLTVL.

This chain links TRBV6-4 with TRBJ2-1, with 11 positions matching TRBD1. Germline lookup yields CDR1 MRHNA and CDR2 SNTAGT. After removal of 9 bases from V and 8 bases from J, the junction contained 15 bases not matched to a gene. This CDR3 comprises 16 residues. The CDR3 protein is CASAEGSGQGVDEQFF. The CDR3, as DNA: TGTGCCAGTGCCGAAGGGTCGGGACAGGGGGTGGATGAGCAGTTCTTC.

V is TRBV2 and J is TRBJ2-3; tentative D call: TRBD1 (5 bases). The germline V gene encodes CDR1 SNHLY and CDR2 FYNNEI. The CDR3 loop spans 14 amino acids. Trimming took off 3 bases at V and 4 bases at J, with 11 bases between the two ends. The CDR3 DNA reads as TGTGCCAGCAGTGACACGTTCAGGGCAGATACGCAGTATTTT. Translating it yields CASSDTFRADTQYF.

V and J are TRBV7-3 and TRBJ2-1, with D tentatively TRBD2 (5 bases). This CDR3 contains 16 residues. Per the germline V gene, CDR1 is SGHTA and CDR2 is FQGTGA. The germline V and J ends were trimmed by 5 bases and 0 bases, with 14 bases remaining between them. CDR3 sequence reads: CASSPRAGSSYNEQFF. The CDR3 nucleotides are TGTGCCAGCAGCCCCCGTGCGGGCAGCTCCTACAATGAGCAGTTCTTC. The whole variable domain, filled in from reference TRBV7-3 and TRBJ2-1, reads GAGVSQTPSNKVTEKGKYVELRCDPISGHTALYWYRQSLGQGPEFLIYFQGTGAADDSGLPNDRFFAVRPEGSVSTLKIQRTERGDSAVYLCASSPRAGSSYNEQFFGPGTRLTVL.

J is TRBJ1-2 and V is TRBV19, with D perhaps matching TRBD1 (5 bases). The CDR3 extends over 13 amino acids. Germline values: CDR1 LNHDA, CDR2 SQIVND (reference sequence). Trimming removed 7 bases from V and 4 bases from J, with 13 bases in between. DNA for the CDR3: TGTGCCAGTAACCAGGGTGTAGGCTATGGCTACACCTTC. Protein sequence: CASNQGVGYGYTF.

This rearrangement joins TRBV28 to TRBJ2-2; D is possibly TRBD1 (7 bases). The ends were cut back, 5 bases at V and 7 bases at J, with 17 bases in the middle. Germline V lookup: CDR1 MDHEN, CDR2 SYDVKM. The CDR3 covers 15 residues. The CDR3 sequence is CASSTSQGEDGELFF. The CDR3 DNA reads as TGTGCCAGCAGTACCTCGCAGGGGGAGGACGGGGAGCTGTTTTTT.

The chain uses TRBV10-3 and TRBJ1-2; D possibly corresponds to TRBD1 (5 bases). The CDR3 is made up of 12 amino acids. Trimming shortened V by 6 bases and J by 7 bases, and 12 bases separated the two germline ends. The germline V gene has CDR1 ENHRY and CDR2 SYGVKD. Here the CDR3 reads CAISVTGGGYTF. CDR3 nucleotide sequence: TGTGCCATCAGCGTAACGGGGGGTGGCTACACCTTC.

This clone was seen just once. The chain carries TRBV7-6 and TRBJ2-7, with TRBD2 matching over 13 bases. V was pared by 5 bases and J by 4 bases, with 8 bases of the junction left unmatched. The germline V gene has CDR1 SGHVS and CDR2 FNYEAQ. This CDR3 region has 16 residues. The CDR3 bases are TGTGCCAGCAGCGCAGGGACTAGCGGGGATTTTTACGAGCAGTACTTC. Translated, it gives CASSAGTSGDFYEQYF.

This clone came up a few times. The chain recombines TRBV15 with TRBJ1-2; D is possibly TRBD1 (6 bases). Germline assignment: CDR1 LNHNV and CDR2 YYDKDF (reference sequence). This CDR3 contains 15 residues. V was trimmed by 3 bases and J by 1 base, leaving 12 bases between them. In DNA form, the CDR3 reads TGTGCCACCAGCAGTACAGGGAGCCGTAACTATGGCTACACCTTC. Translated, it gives CATSSTGSRNYGYTF. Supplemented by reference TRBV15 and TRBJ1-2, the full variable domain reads DAMVIQNPRYQVTQFGKPVTLSCSQTLNHNVMYWYQQKSSQAPKLLFHYYDKDFNNEADTPDNFQSRRPNTSFCFLDIRSPGLGDTAMYLCATSSTGSRNYGYTFGSGTRLTVV.

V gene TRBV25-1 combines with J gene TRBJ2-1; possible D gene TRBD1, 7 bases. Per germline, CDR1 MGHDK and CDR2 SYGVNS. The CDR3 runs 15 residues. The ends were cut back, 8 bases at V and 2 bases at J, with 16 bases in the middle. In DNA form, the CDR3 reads TGTGCCAGCGGCCAGGGGGGCCGCACCTACAATGAGCAGTTCTTC. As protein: CASGQGGRTYNEQFF.

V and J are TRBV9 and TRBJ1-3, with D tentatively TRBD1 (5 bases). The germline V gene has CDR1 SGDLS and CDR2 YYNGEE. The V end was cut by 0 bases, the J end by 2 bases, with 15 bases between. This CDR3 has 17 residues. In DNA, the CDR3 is TGTGCCAGCAGCGTAGGGGAGGACACCCACCCTGGAAACACCATATATTTT. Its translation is CASSVGEDTHPGNTIYF.

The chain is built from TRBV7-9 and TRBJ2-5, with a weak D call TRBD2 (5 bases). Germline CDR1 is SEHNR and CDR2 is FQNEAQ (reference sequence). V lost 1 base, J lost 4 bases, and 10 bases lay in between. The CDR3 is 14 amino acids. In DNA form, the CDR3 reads TGTGCCAGCAGCTTAGACGGGAAAGGAGAGACCCAGTACTTC. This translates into CASSLDGKGETQYF.

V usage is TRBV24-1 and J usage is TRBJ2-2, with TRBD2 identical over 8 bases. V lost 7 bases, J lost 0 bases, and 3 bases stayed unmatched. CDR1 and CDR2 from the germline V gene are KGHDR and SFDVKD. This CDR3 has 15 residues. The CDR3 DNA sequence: TGTGCCACCAGACCAGCGGGGGCGAACACCGGGGAGCTGTTTTTT. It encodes CATRPAGANTGELFF.

The CDR3 nucleotides read TGTGCCAGCAGTTTCCCAGGGATGAACACTGAAGCTTTCTTT. Its translation: CASSFPGMNTEAFF. The V gene is TRBV6-4, the J gene TRBJ1-1; D perhaps matches TRBD1 (5 bases). V shed 5 bases and J shed 0 bases, with 10 bases lying between them. CDR1 and CDR2 from the germline V gene are MRHNA and SNTAGT. This CDR3 region has 14 residues.

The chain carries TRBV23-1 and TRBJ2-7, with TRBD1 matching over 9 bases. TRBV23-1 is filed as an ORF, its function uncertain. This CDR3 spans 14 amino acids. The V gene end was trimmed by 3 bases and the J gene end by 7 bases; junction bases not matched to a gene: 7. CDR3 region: CASSHSDRGWEQYF. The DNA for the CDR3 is TGCGCCAGCAGTCATTCGGACAGGGGTTGGGAGCAGTACTTC.

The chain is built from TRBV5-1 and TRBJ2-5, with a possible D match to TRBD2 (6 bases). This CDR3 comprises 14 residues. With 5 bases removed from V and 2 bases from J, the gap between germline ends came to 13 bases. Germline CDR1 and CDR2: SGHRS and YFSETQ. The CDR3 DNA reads TGCGCCAGCAGATATGTACTAGCTCAAGAGACCCAGTACTTC. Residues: CASRYVLAQETQYF.

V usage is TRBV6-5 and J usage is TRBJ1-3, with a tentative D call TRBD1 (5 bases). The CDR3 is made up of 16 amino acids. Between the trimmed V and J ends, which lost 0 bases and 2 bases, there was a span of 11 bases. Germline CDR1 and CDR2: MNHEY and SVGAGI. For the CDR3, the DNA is TGTGCCAGCAGTTACTCAGGGGAAGTGACTGGAAACACCATATATTTT. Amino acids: CASSYSGEVTGNTIYF.

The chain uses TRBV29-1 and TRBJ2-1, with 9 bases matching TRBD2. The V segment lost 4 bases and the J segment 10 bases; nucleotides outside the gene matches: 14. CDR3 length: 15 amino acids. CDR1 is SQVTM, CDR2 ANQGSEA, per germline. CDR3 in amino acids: CSVGHLRGGAGEQFF. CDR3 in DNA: TGCAGCGTTGGTCACCTTCGCGGGGGGGCTGGCGAGCAGTTCTTC.

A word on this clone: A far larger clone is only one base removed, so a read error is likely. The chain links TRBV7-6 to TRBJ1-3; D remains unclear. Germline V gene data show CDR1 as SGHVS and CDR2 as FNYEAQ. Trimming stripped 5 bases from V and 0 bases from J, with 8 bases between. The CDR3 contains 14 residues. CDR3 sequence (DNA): TGTGCCAGCAGCCCTATAAGCTCTGGAAACACCATATATTTT. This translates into CASSPISSGNTIYF.

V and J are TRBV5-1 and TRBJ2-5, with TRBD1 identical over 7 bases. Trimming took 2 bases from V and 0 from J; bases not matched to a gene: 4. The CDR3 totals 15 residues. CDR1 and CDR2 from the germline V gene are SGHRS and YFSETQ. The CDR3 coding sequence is TGCGCCAGCAGCTTTTCACAGGGGTACCAAGAGACCCAGTACTTC. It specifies CASSFSQGYQETQYF.

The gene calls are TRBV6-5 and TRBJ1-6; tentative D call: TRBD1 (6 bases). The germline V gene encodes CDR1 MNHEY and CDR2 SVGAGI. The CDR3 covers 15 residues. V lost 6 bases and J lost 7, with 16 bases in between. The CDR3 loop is CASRARGSVNSPLHF. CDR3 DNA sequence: TGTGCCAGCAGGGCCAGGGGTTCCGTAAATTCACCCCTCCACTTT.

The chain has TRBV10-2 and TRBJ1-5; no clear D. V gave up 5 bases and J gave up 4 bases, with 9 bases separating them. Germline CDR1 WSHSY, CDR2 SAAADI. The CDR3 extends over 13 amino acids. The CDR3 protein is CASSLSINQPQHF. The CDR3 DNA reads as TGCGCCAGCAGTTTAAGCATAAATCAGCCCCAGCATTTT.

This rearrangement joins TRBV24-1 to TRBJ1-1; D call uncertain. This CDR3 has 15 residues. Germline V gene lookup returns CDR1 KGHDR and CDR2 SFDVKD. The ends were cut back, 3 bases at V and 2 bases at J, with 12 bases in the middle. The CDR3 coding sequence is TGTGCCACCAGTGATCCTACAGATAGTAACACTGAAGCTTTCTTT. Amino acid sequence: CATSDPTDSNTEAFF.